The T cell receptor beta chain under discussion was sequenced for a study of technical replicates of blood from several donors. Sequencing was performed with immunoSEQ multiplex PCR; in TCRdb, only in-frame clones are kept and a portion is missing. The table has some 80,000 clones, around 94% seen once; the top ten hold 0.35% to 0.45%. The sequencing input was T cells isolated from PBMCs. The TCR was taken from a human donor in good health.

Written as DNA, the CDR3 is TGTGCCAGCAGCTTTACTAGCGGGAGAATGCCCGGGGAGCTGTTTTTT. It translates to CASSFTSGRMPGELFF. V gene TRBV7-9 combines with J gene TRBJ2-2; 11 bases fit TRBD2. Germline lookup yields CDR1 SEHNR and CDR2 FQNEAQ (reference sequence). With 3 bases clipped from V and 6 bases from J, the junction kept 6 bases outside the gene matches. The CDR3 loop spans 16 amino acids. The whole variable domain, filled in from reference TRBV7-9 and TRBJ2-2, reads DTGVSQNPRHKITKRGQNVTFRCDPISEHNRLYWYRQTLGQGPEFLTYFQNEAQLEKSRLLSDRFSAERPKGSFSTLEIQRTEQGDSAMYLCASSFTSGRMPGELFFGEGSRLTVL.